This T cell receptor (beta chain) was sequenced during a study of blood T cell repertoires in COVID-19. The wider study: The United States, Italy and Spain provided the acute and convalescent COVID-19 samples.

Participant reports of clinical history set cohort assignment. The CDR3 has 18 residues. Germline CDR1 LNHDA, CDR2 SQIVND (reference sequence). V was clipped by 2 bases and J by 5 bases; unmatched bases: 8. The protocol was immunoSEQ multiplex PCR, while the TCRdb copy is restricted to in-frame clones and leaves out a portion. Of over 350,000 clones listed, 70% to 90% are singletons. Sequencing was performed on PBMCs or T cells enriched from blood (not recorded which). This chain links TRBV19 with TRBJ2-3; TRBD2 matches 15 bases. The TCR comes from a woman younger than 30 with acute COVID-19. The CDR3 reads CASSINRPGLAGGDTQYF. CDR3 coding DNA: TGTGCCAGTAGTATAAACAGACCGGGACTAGCGGGAGGAGATACGCAGTATTTT.